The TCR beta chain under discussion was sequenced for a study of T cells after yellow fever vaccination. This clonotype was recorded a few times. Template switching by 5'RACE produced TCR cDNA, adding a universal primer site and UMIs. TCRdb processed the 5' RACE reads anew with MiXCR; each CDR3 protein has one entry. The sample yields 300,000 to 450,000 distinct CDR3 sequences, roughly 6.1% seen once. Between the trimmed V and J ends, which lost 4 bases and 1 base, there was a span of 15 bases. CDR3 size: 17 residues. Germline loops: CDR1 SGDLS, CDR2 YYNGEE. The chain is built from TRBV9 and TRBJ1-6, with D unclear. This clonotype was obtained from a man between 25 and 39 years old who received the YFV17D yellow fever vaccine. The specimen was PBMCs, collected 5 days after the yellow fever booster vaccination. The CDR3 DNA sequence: TGTGCCAGCAGCCCCAATATTCACGGGTCCTATAATTCACCCCTCCACTTT. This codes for CASSPNIHGSYNSPLHF.